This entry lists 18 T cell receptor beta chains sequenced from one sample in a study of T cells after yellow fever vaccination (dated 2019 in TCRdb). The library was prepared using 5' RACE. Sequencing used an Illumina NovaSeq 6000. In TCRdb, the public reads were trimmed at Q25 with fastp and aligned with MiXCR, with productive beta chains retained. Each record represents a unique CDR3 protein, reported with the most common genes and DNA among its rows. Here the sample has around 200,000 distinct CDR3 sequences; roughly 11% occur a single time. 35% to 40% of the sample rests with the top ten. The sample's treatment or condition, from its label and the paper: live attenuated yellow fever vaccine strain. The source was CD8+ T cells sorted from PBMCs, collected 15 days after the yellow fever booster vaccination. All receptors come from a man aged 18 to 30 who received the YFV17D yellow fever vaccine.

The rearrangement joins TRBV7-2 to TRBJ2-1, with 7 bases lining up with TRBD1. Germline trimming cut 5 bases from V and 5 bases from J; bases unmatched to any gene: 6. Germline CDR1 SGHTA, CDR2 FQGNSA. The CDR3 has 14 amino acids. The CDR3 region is CASSIRGQNNEQFF. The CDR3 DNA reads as TGTGCCAGCAGCATTAGGGGACAGAACAATGAGCAGTTCTTC.

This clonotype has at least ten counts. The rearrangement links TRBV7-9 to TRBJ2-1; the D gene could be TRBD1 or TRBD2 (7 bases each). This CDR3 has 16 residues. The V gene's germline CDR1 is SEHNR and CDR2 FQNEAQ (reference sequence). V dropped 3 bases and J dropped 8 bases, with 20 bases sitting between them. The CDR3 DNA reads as TGTGCCAGCAGCTTCAGGGGGGGGCCAATAATCCATGAGCAGTTCTTC. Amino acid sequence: CASSFRGGPIIHEQFF. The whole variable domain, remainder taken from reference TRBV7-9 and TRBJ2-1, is DTGVSQNPRHKITKRGQNVTFRCDPISEHNRLYWYRQTLGQGPEFLTYFQNEAQLEKSRLLSDRFSAERPKGSFSTLEIQRTEQGDSAMYLCASSFRGGPIIHEQFFGPGTRLTVL.

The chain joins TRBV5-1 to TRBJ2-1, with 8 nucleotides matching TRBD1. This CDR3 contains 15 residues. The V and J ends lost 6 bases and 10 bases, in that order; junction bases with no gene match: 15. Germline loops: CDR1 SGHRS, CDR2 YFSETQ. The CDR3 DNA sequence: TGCGCCAGCACCGAAGGGACAGGAGGTCCGCCGGAGCAGTTCTTC. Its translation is CASTEGTGGPPEQFF.

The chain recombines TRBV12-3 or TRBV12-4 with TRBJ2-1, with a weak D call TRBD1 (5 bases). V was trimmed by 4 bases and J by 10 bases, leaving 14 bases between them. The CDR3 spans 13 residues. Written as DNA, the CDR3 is TGTGCCAGCAGTTCCTACTCAGGGTCAGAGCAGTTCTTC. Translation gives CASSSYSGSEQFF.

The CDR3 DNA is TGTGCCAGCAGTTTATGCGTAGGGGGGGCTCCGGCCGAGCAGTACGTC. Protein product: CASSLCVGGAPAEQYV. The genes are TRBV27 and TRBJ2-7; possibly TRBD2 for D (7 bases). Germline lookup yields CDR1 MNHEY and CDR2 SMNVEV (reference sequence). Trimming left V 1 base short and J 6 bases short, with 19 bases between. The CDR3 consists of 16 residues.

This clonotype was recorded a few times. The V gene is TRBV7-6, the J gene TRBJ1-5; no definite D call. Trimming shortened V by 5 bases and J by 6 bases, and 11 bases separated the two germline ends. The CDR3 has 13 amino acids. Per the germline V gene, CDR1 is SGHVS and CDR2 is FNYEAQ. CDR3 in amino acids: CASSATAGQPQHF. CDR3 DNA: TGTGCCAGCAGCGCTACGGCTGGTCAGCCCCAGCATTTT.

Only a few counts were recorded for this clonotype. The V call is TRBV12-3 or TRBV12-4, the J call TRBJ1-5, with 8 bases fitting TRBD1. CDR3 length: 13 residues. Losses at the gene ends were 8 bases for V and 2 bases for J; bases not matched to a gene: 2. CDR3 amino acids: CASQGQGNQPQHF. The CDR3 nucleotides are TGTGCCAGCCAGGGACAGGGCAATCAGCCCCAGCATTTT.

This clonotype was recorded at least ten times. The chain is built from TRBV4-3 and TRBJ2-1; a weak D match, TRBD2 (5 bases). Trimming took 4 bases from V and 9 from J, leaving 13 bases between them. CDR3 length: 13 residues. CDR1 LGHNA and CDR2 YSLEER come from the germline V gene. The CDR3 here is CASSLLGITEQFF. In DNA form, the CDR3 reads TGCGCCAGCAGCCTCCTCGGGATTACTGAGCAGTTCTTC.

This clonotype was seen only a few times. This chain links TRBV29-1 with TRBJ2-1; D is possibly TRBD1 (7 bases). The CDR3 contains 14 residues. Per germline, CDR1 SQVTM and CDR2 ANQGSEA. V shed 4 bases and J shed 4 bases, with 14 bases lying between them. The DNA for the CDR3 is TGCAGCGTTGCAGGAGGGGGCTCTTACAATGAGCAGTTCTTC. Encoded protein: CSVAGGGSYNEQFF.

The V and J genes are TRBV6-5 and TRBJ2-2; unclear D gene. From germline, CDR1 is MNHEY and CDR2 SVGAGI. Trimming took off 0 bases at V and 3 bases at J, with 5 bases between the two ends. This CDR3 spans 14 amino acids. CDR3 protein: CASSYSRYTGELFF. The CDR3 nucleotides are TGTGCCAGCAGTTACTCTCGTTACACCGGGGAGCTGTTTTTT.

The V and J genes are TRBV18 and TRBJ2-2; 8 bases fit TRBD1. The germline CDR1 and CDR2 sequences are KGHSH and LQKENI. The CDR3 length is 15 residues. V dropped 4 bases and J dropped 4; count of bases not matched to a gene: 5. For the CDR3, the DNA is TGTGCCAGCTCACTCGGACAGGGCGGCACCGGGGAGCTGTTTTTT. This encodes CASSLGQGGTGELFF.

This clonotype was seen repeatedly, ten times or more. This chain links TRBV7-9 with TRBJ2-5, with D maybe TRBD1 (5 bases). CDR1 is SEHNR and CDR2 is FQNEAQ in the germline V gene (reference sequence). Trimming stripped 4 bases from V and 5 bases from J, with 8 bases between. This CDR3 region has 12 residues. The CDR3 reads CASSYRSETQYF. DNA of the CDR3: TGTGCCAGCAGCTACAGGTCTGAGACCCAGTACTTC.

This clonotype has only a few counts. CDR3 in DNA: TGTGCCAGCAGCTTAGCCCCCTTACTAGCATCCAATGAGCAGTTCTTC. Protein product: CASSLAPLLASNEQFF. The V call is TRBV11-2, the J call TRBJ2-1; D perhaps matches TRBD2 (6 bases). This CDR3 region has 16 residues. From germline, CDR1 is SGHAT and CDR2 FQNNGV. V lost 1 base to trimming and J lost 6 bases, with 16 bases between them.

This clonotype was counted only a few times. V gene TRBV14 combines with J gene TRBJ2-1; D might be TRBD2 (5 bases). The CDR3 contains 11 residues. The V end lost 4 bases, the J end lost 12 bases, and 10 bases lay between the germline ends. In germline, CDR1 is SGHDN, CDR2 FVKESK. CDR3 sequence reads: CASSPSGLQFF. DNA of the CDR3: TGTGCCAGCAGCCCGTCGGGGTTGCAGTTCTTC.

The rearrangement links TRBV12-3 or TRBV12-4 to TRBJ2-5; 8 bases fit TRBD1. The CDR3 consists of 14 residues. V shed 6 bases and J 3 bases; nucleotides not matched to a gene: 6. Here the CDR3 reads CASRRDRPKETQYF. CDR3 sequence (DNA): TGTGCCAGCAGACGGGACAGGCCGAAAGAGACCCAGTACTTC.

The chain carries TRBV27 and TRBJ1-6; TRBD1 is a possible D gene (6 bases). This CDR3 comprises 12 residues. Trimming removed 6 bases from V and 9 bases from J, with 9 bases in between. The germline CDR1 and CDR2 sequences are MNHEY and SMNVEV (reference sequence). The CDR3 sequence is CASRTGVSPLHF. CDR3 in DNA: TGTGCCAGCAGGACAGGAGTTTCACCCCTCCACTTT.

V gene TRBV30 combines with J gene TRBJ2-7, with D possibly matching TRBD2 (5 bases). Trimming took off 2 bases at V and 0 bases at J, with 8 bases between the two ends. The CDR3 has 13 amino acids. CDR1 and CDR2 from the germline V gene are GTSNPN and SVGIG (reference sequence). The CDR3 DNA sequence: TGTGCCTGGAGTAGCGGCTCCTCCTACGAGCAGTACTTC. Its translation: CAWSSGSSYEQYF.

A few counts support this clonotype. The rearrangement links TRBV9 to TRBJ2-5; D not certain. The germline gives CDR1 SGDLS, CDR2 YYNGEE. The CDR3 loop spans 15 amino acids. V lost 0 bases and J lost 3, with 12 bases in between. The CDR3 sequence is CASSVGTQMEETQYF. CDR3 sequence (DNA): TGTGCCAGCAGCGTAGGTACCCAAATGGAAGAGACCCAGTACTTC. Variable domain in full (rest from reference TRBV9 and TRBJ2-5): DSGVTQTPKHLITATGQRVTLRCSPRSGDLSVYWYQQSLDQGLQFLIQYYNGEERAKGNILERFSAQQFPDLHSELNLSSLELGDSALYFCASSVGTQMEETQYFGPGTRLLVL.